This is a list of T cell receptor beta chains from one sample in a study of blood T cell repertoires in COVID-19. Produced via immunoSEQ multiplex PCR; TCRdb's table is partial and in-frame only. Of roughly 230,000 clones in the sample, 85% were seen once. Sequenced sample: peripheral blood. Every receptor here comes from a woman aged 55-69 years with active or convalescent COVID-19. Each CDR3 is given with its conserved first and last residue. D genes are given only for firm matches. A clone size is listed for some rows: how often the clone was seen (once, few, many), or a class if it is expanded.

clone_size d_call j_call v_call cdr3_aa cdr3_nt
. TRBD1 TRBJ1-2 TRBV7-9 CASSLQGAYGYTF TGTGCCAGCAGCTTACAGGGGGCTTATGGCTACACCTTC
few . TRBJ1-5 TRBV9 CASSLGGHQPQHF TGTGCCAGCAGCTTGGGGGGGCATCAGCCCCAGCATTTT
few . TRBJ2-3 TRBV6-4 CASRGSGPTDTQYF TGTGCCAGCAGGGGGAGCGGACCCACAGATACGCAGTATTTT
. . TRBJ1-5 TRBV5-1 CASSLAGGDGNQPQHF TGCGCCAGCAGCTTGGCCGGGGGGGACGGCAATCAGCCCCAGCATTTT
. . TRBJ1-5 TRBV4-2 CASSQDWYSNQPQHF TGTGCCAGCAGCCAGGACTGGTATAGCAATCAGCCCCAGCATTTT
. TRBD1 TRBJ2-1 TRBV6-9 CASSPEVDRVPRPGNEQFF TGTGCCAGCAGCCCTGAGGTGGACAGGGTGCCCCGGCCCGGCAATGAGCAGTTCTTC
. . TRBJ1-5 TRBV30 CAWSPQVTNQPQHF TGTGCCTGGAGTCCACAGGTCACCAATCAGCCCCAGCATTTT
. . TRBJ1-1 TRBV29-1 CSVQAGQTTEAFF TGCAGCGTCCAAGCCGGACAGACCACTGAAGCTTTCTTT
. . TRBJ1-2 TRBV5-1 CASKTGREDYGYTF TGCGCCAGCAAGACCGGCAGGGAGGACTATGGCTACACCTTC
. . TRBJ2-3 TRBV7-3 CASSKLGGRAMDTQYF TGTGCCAGCAGCAAATTAGGGGGGAGGGCCATGGATACGCAGTATTTT